This T cell receptor beta chain was sequenced during a study of T cells after yellow fever vaccination. Study-wide points: Post-booster repertoires contained most primary-vaccination clones again (roughly 95% CD4, about 88% CD8). Researchers cautioned that FACS-sorted repertoires could harbor abundant clonotypes contaminating from the bulk population.

V gave up 3 bases and J gave up 2 bases; unmatched junction bases: 6. From germline, CDR1 is SGHTA and CDR2 FQGNSA. This CDR3 spans 16 amino acids. A single record per CDR3 protein comes from TCRdb applying MiXCR to the 5' RACE reads. Here the sample spans more than 450,000 distinct CDR3 sequences, 21% being singletons. A remark on this clonotype: What it recognizes is unknown.

This receptor was identified in a man aged 18-30 years who received the YFV17D yellow fever vaccine. The gene calls are TRBV7-2 and TRBJ2-3; 9 nucleotides match TRBD2. Material: PBMCs, obtained approximately 22 days after the first yellow fever vaccination. CDR3 in DNA: TGTGCCAGCAGCTTTGCGGGGGGGGGATCCACAGATACGCAGTATTTT. Its protein product is CASSFAGGGSTDTQYF.